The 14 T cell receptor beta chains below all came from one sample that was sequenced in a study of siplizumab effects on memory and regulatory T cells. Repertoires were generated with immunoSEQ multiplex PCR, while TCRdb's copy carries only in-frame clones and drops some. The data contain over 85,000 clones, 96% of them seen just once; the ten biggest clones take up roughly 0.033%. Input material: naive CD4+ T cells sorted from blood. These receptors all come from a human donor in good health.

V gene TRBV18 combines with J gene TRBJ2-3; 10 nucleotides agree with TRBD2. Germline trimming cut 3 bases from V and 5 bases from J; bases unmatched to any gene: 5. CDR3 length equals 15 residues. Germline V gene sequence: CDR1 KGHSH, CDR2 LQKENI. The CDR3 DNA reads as TGTGCCAGCTCACCTTTTTCTAGCGGGGGAGATACGCAGTATTTT. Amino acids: CASSPFSSGGDTQYF.

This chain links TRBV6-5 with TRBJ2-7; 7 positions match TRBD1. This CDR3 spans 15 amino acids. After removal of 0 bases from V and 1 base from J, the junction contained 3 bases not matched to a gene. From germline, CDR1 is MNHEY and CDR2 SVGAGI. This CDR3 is CASSYSEQGSYEQYF. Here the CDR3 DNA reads TGTGCCAGCAGTTACTCGGAACAGGGGTCCTACGAGCAGTACTTC.

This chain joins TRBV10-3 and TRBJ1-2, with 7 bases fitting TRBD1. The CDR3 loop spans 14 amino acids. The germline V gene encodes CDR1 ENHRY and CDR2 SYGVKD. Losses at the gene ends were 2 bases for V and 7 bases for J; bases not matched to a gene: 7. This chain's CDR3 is CAISEGRGGSGYTF. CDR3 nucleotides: TGTGCCATCAGTGAGGGCAGGGGGGGTAGTGGCTACACCTTC.

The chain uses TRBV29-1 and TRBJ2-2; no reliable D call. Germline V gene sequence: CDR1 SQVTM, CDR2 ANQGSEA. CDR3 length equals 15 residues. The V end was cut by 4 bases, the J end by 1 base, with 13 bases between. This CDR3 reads CSVVFRSVNTGELFF. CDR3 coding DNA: TGCAGCGTTGTCTTTCGGTCAGTGAACACCGGGGAGCTGTTTTTT.

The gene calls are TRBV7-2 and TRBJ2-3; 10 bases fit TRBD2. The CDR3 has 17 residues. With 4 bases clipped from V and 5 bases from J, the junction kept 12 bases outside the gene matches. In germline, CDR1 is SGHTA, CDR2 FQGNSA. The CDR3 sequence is CASSSSLLAGSGDTQYF. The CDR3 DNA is TGTGCCAGCAGCTCTTCCCTACTAGCGGGGTCGGGAGATACGCAGTATTTT. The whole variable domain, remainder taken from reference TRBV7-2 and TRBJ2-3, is GAGVSQSPSNKVTEKGKDVELRCDPISGHTALYWYRQSLGQGLEFLIYFQGNSAPDKSGLPSDRFSAERTGGSVSTLTIQRTQQEDSAVYLCASSSSLLAGSGDTQYFGPGTRLTVL.

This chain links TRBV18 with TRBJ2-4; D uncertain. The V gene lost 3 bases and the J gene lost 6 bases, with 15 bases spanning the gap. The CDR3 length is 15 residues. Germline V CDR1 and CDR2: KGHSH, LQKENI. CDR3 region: CASSPVGGPINIQYF. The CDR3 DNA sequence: TGTGCCAGCTCACCGGTTGGCGGCCCGATAAACATTCAGTACTTC.

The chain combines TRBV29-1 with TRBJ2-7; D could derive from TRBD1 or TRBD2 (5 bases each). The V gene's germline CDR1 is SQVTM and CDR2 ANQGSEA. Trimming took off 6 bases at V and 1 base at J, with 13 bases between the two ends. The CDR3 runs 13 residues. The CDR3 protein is CSVGTEVSYEQYF. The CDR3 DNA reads TGCAGCGTAGGGACGGAAGTTTCCTACGAGCAGTACTTC.

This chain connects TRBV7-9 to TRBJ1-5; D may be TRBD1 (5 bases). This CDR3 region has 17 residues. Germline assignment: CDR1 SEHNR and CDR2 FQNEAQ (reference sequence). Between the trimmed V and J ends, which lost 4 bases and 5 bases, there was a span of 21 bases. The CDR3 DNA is TGTGCCAGCAGCTATGCCAGGGCCCTGATTGGAGATCAGCCCCAGCATTTT. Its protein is CASSYARALIGDQPQHF.

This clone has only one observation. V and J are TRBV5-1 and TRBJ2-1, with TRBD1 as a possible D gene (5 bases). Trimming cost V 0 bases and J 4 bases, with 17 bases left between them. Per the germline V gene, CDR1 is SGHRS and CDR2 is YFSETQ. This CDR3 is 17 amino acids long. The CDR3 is CASSLDRTPGIYNEQFF. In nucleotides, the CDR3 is TGCGCCAGCAGCTTGGACAGGACCCCAGGGATTTACAATGAGCAGTTCTTC.

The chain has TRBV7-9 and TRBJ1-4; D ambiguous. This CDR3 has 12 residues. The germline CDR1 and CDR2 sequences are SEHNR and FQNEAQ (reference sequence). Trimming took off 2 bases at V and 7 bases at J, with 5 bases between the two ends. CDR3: CASSLSGEKLFF. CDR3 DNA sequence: TGTGCCAGCAGCTTATCGGGTGAAAAACTGTTTTTT.

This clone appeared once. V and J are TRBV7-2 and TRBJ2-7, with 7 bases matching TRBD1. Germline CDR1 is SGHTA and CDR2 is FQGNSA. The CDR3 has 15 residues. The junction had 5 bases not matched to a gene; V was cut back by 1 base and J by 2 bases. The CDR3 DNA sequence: TGTGCCAGCAGCTTAGGGGTGGGACAGCCCTACGAGCAGTACTTC. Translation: CASSLGVGQPYEQYF.

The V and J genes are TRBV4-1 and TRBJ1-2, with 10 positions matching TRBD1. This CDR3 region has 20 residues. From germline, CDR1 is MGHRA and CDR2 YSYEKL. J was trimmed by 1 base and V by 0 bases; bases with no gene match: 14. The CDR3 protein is CASSQDPFRDRGLGNYGYTF. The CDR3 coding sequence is TGCGCCAGCAGCCAAGATCCTTTCCGGGACAGGGGATTGGGTAACTATGGCTACACCTTC.

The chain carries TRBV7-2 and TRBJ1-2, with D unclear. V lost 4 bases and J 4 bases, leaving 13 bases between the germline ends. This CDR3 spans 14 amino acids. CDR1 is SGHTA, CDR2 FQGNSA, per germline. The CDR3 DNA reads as TGTGCCAGCAGCTCCCTGACGGGTCCCTATGGCTACACCTTC. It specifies CASSSLTGPYGYTF. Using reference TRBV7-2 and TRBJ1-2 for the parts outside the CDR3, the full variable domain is GAGVSQSPSNKVTEKGKDVELRCDPISGHTALYWYRQSLGQGLEFLIYFQGNSAPDKSGLPSDRFSAERTGGSVSTLTIQRTQQEDSAVYLCASSSLTGPYGYTFGSGTRLTVV.

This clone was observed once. The CDR3 region has the DNA TGTGCCAGCAGATCAGGGGTTGGCGGCTACACCTTC. It codes for CASRSGVGGYTF. The chain employs TRBV2 and TRBJ1-2; tentatively, D is TRBD1 (6 bases). The CDR3 runs to 12 residues. V was trimmed by 6 bases and J by 8 bases, leaving 13 bases between them. Germline CDR1 reads SNHLY; CDR2 reads FYNNEI.